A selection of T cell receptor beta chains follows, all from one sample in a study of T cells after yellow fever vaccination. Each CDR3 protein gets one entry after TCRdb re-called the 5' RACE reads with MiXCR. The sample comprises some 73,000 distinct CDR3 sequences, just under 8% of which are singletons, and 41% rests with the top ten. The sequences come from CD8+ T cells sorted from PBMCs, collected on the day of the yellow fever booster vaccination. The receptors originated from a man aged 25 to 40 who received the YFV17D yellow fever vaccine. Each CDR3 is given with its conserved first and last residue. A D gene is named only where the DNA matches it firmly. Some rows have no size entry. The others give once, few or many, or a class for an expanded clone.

TGTGCCAGCAGCTTGCGCGGGAGAGAACCCTACGAGCAGTACTTC	CASSLRGREPYEQYF	few	TRBD2	TRBV5-6	TRBJ2-7
TGCAGTGCTAGTTCGGGAGGGATTAGCTACGAGCAGTACTTC	CSASSGGISYEQYF	few	TRBD2	TRBV20-1	TRBJ2-7
TGTGCCAGCAGAACAGGGTTCGGCTACACCTTC	CASRTGFGYTF	few	-	TRBV21-1	TRBJ1-2
TGTGCCAGCAGTTTGCAGACAGGCGTCTGGTGGACCCAGTACTTC	CASSLQTGVWWTQYF	few	-	TRBV6-5	TRBJ2-5
TGTGCCATCAGTGAACAGGGGGTGCTCGGGGAGCTGTTTTTT	CAISEQGVLGELFF	many	TRBD1	TRBV10-3	TRBJ2-2
TGCAGCGTTGAAGCGGTGGGCCCAACAGATACGCAGTATTTT	CSVEAVGPTDTQYF	few	-	TRBV29-1	TRBJ2-3
TGCAGTGCTAAAATCGGGACTGGCACGGATGAGCAGTTCTTC	CSAKIGTGTDEQFF	-	-	TRBV20-1	TRBJ2-1
TGTGCCAGCAGCCAAGAAGGACTAGCGGGAGCCTACGAGCAGTACTTC	CASSQEGLAGAYEQYF	many	TRBD2	TRBV4-2	TRBJ2-7
TGTGCCACCAGCAGAGACCAACGACTTGCGGGAGTAGAGGATAATGAGCAGTTCTTC	CATSRDQRLAGVEDNEQFF	few	TRBD2	TRBV15	TRBJ2-1
TGTGCCAGCAGCGGGGGACTAGCGTTACCCTACGAGCAGTACTTC	CASSGGLALPYEQYF	few	TRBD2	TRBV4-2	TRBJ2-7
TGCAGCGTTGTGCGAGCGGGAGGTAGCTCCTACAATGAGCAGTTCTTC	CSVVRAGGSSYNEQFF	few	TRBD2	TRBV29-1	TRBJ2-1
TGCAGTGTCCGTACCCGCCCCGAAGCTTTCTTT	CSVRTRPEAFF	-	-	TRBV20-1	TRBJ1-1
TGCAGCGCTGACGATGAGGGGTTCCCGCAGGAGACCCAGTACTTC	CSADDEGFPQETQYF	-	-	TRBV29-1	TRBJ2-5
TGCGCCAGCAGCTTTGACAGTTACAATGAGCAGTTCTTC	CASSFDSYNEQFF	many	-	TRBV5-1	TRBJ2-1